The 15 T cell receptor beta chains reported below all come from one sample, sequenced in a study of cytomegalovirus exposure and HLA in healthy donors. PCR amplification relied on 60 Vbeta primers (plus 13 Jbeta primers). Sequencing used immunoSEQ multiplex PCR; TCRdb keeps in-frame clones, though not all of them. The sample lists about 200,000 clones, 70% to 80% seen once, with more than 1.5% in the top ten. What was sequenced was PBMCs. The receptor source for this set is a girl aged 10 to 17 in good health and CMV-seropositive.

The chain is built from TRBV29-1 and TRBJ2-3; 8 nucleotides agree with TRBD2. This CDR3 is built from 15 residues. V dropped 2 bases and J dropped 0; count of bases not matched to a gene: 4. The germline V gene has CDR1 SQVTM and CDR2 ANQGSEA. The CDR3 protein is CSVEYSGASTDTQYF. The CDR3 bases are TGCAGCGTTGAATATAGCGGGGCTAGCACAGATACGCAGTATTTT.

The CDR3 DNA sequence: TGTGCCAGCAGCGAAAGGACAGGGGCTAGCACAGATACGCAGTATTTT. Translation gives CASSERTGASTDTQYF. This chain joins TRBV9 and TRBJ2-3, with 9 bases aligning to TRBD1. The ends lost 3 bases at V and 0 bases at J; junction bases unmatched: 5. Germline CDR1 is SGDLS and CDR2 is YYNGEE. This CDR3 has 16 residues.

The chain joins TRBV5-1 to TRBJ2-7; tentatively, D is TRBD1 (6 bases). Trimming pared 0 bases from V and 5 bases from J, leaving 15 bases between. Germline V gene data show CDR1 as SGHRS and CDR2 as YFSETQ. The CDR3 is 15 amino acids. This CDR3 is CASSLVGQQIDEQYF. The CDR3 nucleotides are TGCGCCAGCAGCTTGGTCGGACAGCAGATCGACGAGCAGTACTTC.

This chain joins TRBV5-1 and TRBJ1-2; D gene ambiguous. CDR3 size: 9 residues. Germline V lookup: CDR1 SGHRS, CDR2 YFSETQ. V lost 7 bases and J lost 10, with 8 bases in between. CDR3: CASGENYTF. The CDR3 DNA reads TGCGCCAGCGGGGAGAACTACACCTTC.

The chain uses TRBV7-8 and TRBJ2-2; no definite D call. CDR1 is SGHVS, CDR2 FQNEAQ, per germline. The V end was cut by 2 bases, the J end by 0 bases, with 7 bases between. The CDR3 is 15 amino acids. The CDR3: CASSLLSSNTGELFF. The CDR3 bases are TGTGCCAGCAGCTTACTCTCCTCGAACACCGGGGAGCTGTTTTTT.

The chain combines TRBV27 with TRBJ2-2; TRBD1 might be the D (5 bases). CDR1 is MNHEY and CDR2 is SMNVEV in the germline V gene (reference sequence). The V end lost 6 bases, the J end lost 5 bases, and 19 bases lay between the germline ends. CDR3 length: 16 amino acids. The CDR3 spells CASSPGISTTTGELFF. The CDR3 DNA reads TGTGCCAGCAGCCCAGGGATATCTACTACAACCGGGGAGCTGTTTTTT.

The gene calls are TRBV9 and TRBJ2-7; 9 bases align to TRBD2. Trimming removed 0 bases from V and 4 bases from J; junction bases left unmatched: 8. This CDR3 is built from 16 residues. Germline V CDR1 and CDR2: SGDLS, YYNGEE. The chain's CDR3 is CASSVGGSGGPYEQYF. As DNA, the CDR3 is TGTGCCAGCAGCGTAGGGGGTAGCGGGGGACCTTACGAGCAGTACTTC. The whole variable domain, filled in from reference TRBV9 and TRBJ2-7, reads DSGVTQTPKHLITATGQRVTLRCSPRSGDLSVYWYQQSLDQGLQFLIQYYNGEERAKGNILERFSAQQFPDLHSELNLSSLELGDSALYFCASSVGGSGGPYEQYFGPGTRLTVT.

This clone was counted a few times. The chain is built from TRBV2 and TRBJ1-5; TRBD1 matches at 8 bases. J was trimmed by 2 bases and V by 5 bases; bases with no gene match: 2. CDR1 and CDR2 (germline): SNHLY, FYNNEI. The CDR3 has 14 residues. The CDR3 nucleotides read TGTGCCAGCAGTACACAGGGGGGCAATCAGCCCCAGCATTTT. The encoded protein is CASSTQGGNQPQHF.

The J gene is TRBJ1-2, the V gene TRBV10-1, with D maybe TRBD1 (6 bases). V was clipped by 0 bases and J by 8 bases, with 10 bases between them. The CDR3 contains 13 residues. Germline V gene lookup returns CDR1 WNHNN and CDR2 SYGVQD (reference sequence). The CDR3 protein is CASSESDSSGYTF. The CDR3 bases are TGCGCCAGCAGTGAGTCGGACAGTAGCGGCTACACCTTC.

This clone was found a few times. The J gene is TRBJ2-2, the V gene TRBV7-2; D might be TRBD2 (6 bases). V lost 4 bases and J 2 bases, leaving 11 bases between the germline ends. This CDR3 is 15 amino acids long. CDR1 is SGHTA, CDR2 FQGNSA, per germline. In nucleotides, the CDR3 is TGTGCCAGCAGCTCCGGAGGGGCCAACACCGGGGAGCTGTTTTTT. This encodes CASSSGGANTGELFF.

The chain joins TRBV27 to TRBJ2-1, with 7 bases identical to TRBD2. The J segment lost 9 bases and the V segment lost 4 bases, leaving 6 bases of the junction unmatched. This CDR3 has 13 amino acids. CDR1 and CDR2 (germline): MNHEY, SMNVEV (reference sequence). DNA for the CDR3: TGTGCCAGCAGTTATAGGGAGGGCGGTGAGCAGTTCTTC. Translating it yields CASSYREGGEQFF.

The chain links TRBV10-3 to TRBJ2-5; a possible D gene is TRBD1 (5 bases). This CDR3 comprises 15 residues. CDR1 and CDR2 from the germline V gene are ENHRY and SYGVKD. V was clipped by 2 bases and J by 2 bases, with 12 bases between them. The CDR3 DNA follows: TGTGCCATCAGTGAGAGTGGGGCGATACAAGAGACCCAGTACTTC. It codes for CAISESGAIQETQYF.

The chain uses TRBV13 and TRBJ2-5; the match to TRBD1 covers 8 bases. V shed 4 bases, J shed 5 bases, and the junction held 9 bases outside the gene matches. Germline-derived CDR1 and CDR2 are PRHDT and FYEKMQ (reference sequence). The CDR3 covers 15 residues. CDR3 amino acids: CASSSGQGGGETQYF. CDR3 bases: TGTGCCAGCAGCTCCGGACAGGGTGGGGGTGAGACCCAGTACTTC.

The chain joins TRBV5-6 to TRBJ1-2; D remains unclear. The CDR3 has 13 amino acids. With 2 bases removed from V and 5 bases from J, the gap between germline ends came to 10 bases. Germline V gene sequence: CDR1 SGHDT, CDR2 YYEEEE. The CDR3, as DNA: TGTGCCAGCAGCTTTATTAGAGGTTATGGCTACACCTTC. Amino acids: CASSFIRGYGYTF.

This clone was counted only a few times. The rearrangement uses TRBV5-4 and TRBJ2-7; 9 positions match TRBD1. The V and J ends lost 5 bases and 4 bases, in that order; junction bases with no gene match: 7. The CDR3 loop spans 14 amino acids. CDR1 and CDR2 (germline): SGHNT, YYREEE (reference sequence). In DNA, the CDR3 is TGTGCCAGCAGTCGACCGGGACAGGGTTACGAGCAGTACTTC. Its protein product is CASSRPGQGYEQYF.